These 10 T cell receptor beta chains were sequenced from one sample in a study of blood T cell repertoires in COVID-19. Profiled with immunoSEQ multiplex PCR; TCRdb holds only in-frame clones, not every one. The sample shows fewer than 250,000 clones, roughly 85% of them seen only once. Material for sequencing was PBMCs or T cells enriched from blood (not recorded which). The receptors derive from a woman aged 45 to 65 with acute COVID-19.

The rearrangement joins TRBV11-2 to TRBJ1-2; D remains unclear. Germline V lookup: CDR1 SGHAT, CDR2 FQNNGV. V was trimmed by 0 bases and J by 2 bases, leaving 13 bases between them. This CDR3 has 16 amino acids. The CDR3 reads CASSLEVRDQNYGYTF. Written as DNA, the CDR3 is TGTGCCAGCAGCTTAGAGGTCCGGGATCAAAACTATGGCTACACCTTC.

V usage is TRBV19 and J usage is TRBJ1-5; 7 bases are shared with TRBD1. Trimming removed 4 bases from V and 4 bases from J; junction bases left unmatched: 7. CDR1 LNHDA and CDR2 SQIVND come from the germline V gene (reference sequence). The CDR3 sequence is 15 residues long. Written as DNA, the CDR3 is TGTGCCAGTAGTACCGTTCCGGACAGGAATCAGCCCCAGCATTTT. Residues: CASSTVPDRNQPQHF.

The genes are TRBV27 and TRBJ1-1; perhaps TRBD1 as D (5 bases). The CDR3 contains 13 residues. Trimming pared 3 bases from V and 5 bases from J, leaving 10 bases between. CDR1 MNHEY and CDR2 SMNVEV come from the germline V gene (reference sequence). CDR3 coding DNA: TGTGCCAGCAGTTTGACTGGGGGGACTGAAGCTTTCTTT. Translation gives CASSLTGGTEAFF.

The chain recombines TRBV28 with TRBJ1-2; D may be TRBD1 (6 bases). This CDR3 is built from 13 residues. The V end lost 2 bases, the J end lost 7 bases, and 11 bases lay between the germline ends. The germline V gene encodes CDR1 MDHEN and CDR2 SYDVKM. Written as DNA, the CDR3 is TGTGCCAGCAGTTTACACAGGGCGGGTGGCTACACCTTC. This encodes CASSLHRAGGYTF.

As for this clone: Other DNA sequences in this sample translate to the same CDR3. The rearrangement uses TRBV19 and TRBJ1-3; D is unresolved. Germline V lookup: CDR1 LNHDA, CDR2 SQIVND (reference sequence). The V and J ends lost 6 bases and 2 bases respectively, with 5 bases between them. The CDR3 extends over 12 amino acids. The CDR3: CASRRTGNTIYF. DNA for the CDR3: TGTGCCAGTAGGCGTACTGGAAACACCATATATTTT.

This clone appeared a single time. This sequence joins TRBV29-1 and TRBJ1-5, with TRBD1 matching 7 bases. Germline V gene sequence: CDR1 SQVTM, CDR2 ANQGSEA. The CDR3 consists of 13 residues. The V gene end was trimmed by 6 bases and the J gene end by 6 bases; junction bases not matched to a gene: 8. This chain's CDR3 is CSVATGEAQPQHF. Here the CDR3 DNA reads TGCAGCGTCGCAACAGGGGAAGCTCAGCCCCAGCATTTT.

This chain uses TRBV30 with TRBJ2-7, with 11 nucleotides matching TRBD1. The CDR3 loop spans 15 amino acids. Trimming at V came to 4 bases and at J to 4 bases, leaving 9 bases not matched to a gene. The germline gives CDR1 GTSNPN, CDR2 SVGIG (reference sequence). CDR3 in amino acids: CAWMRWTGGRYEQYF. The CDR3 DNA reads TGTGCCTGGATGCGCTGGACAGGGGGCCGTTACGAGCAGTACTTC.

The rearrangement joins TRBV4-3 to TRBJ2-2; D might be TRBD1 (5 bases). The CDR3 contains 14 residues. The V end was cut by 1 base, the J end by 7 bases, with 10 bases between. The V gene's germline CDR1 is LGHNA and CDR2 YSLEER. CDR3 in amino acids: CASSQVPGYGELFF. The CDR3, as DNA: TGCGCCAGCAGCCAAGTTCCAGGGTACGGGGAGCTGTTTTTT.

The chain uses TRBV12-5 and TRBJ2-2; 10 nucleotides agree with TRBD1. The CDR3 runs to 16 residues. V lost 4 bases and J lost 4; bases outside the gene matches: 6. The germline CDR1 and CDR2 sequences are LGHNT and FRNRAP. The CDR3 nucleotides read TGTGCTAGTGGTTCGACCGGGACAGGGGTCACCGGGGAGCTGTTTTTT. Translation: CASGSTGTGVTGELFF. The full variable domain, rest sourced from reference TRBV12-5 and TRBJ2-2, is DARVTQTPRHKVTEMGQEVTMRCQPILGHNTVFWYRQTMMQGLELLAYFRNRAPLDDSGMPKDRFSAEMPDATLATLKIQPSEPRDSAVYFCASGSTGTGVTGELFFGEGSRLTVL.

CDR3 in amino acids: CASSLGGGATFTYNEQFF. The CDR3 DNA follows: TGTGCCAGCAGCTTAGGCGGGGGGGCCACCTTTACCTACAATGAGCAGTTCTTC. The chain is built from TRBV11-3 and TRBJ2-1; 9 bases map to TRBD2. This CDR3 comprises 18 residues. The junction had 9 bases not matched to a gene; V was cut back by 1 base and J by 2 bases. CDR1 is SGHNT and CDR2 is YENEEA in the germline V gene.